This record concerns one TCR beta chain sequence. The sample belongs to a study of OX40 agonist ivuxolimab in advanced cancers. Study background: Patients achieving partial responses numbered three: one hepatocellular carcinoma case and two cutaneous melanoma cases.

Trimming took 10 bases from V and 5 from J, leaving 20 bases between them. Germline loops: CDR1 SNHLY, CDR2 FYNNEI. There are 14 residues in the CDR3. Produced via immunoSEQ multiplex PCR; TCRdb's table is partial and in-frame only. The sample includes 55,000 to 65,000 clones, 82% seen only once; the top ten take approximately 0.49%. This sequence originates from an adult with an advanced solid tumor such as melanoma, head and neck, liver or kidney cancer. The chain is built from TRBV2 and TRBJ2-5, with unresolved D. The sample was CD4+ or CD8+ T cells sorted from blood, taken in a trial of the OX40 agonist ivuxolimab. The CDR3 DNA reads TGTGCCACGACCGGGCCCTACCCCGCGGAGACCCAGTACTTC. Its protein product is CATTGPYPAETQYF. The full variable domain, its missing parts supplied by reference TRBV2 and TRBJ2-5, is EPEVTQTPSHQVTQMGQEVILRCVPISNHLYFYWYRQILGQKVEFLVSFYNNEISEKSEIFDDQFSVERPDGSNFTLKIRSTKLEDSAMYFCATTGPYPAETQYFGPGTRLLVL.